The T cell receptor (beta chain) under discussion was sequenced for a study of T cells in Graves' hyperthyroidism and ophthalmopathy. Study information: Before any treatment, at initial diagnosis, peripheral blood was collected. Study-wide results and caveats: Within blood appeared most thyroid clonotypes that had expanded above 0.001. A model of 13 V-J pairs discriminated ophthalmopathy from stable hyperthyroidism.

PBMCs stemmed from less than 13 ml fresh peripheral blood. The CDR3 covers 13 residues. V dropped 3 bases and J dropped 1 base, with 5 bases sitting between them. Germline V gene data show CDR1 as KGHDR and CDR2 as SFDVKD. About this clonotype itself: Its specificity is unknown.

The CDR3 regions of TCR beta were amplified from RNA transcripts. The HTBI set primed first-round TCR CDR3 RT-PCR. One entry per CDR3 protein results from TCRdb running MiXCR on the multiplex PCR reads. This sample has 400,000 to 550,000 distinct CDR3 sequences, with approximately 25% found just once. The sample consisted of blood. This receptor was identified in a woman aged 30 to 39 with Graves' ophthalmopathy. The rearrangement uses TRBV24-1 and TRBJ1-2; TRBD1 might be the D (5 bases). CDR3 in amino acids: CATSDQGNYGYTF. For the CDR3, the DNA is TGTGCCACCAGTGATCAGGGTAACTATGGCTACACCTTC.